The following is a T cell receptor (beta chain) sequence with its context. Synthetic spike-ins, TCR analog templates, were added into each PCR. Libraries were prepared by immunoSEQ multiplex PCR; TCRdb keeps only in-frame clonotypes and omits some of them. This table holds 50,000 to 55,000 clones, 88% found once. The time point: peripheral blood 6 weeks after treatment start. The record originates from a study of PD-L1 blockade in urothelial cancer. On the study more broadly: The median number of T cells present in blood samples was some 140,000.

Trimming removed 2 bases at V and 2 bases at J, with 16 bases between. Germline loops: CDR1 SGHVS, CDR2 FQNEAQ. CDR3 length: 16 residues. Source: PBMCs, taken around atezolizumab (anti-PD-L1) treatment. The clonotype was recovered from a man in his 60s with urothelial cancer. V usage is TRBV7-8 and J usage is TRBJ2-7; D is unresolved. The CDR3: CASSLSTSYPTYEQYF. The CDR3 bases are TGTGCCAGCAGCTTATCAACCTCCTATCCCACCTACGAGCAGTACTTC.